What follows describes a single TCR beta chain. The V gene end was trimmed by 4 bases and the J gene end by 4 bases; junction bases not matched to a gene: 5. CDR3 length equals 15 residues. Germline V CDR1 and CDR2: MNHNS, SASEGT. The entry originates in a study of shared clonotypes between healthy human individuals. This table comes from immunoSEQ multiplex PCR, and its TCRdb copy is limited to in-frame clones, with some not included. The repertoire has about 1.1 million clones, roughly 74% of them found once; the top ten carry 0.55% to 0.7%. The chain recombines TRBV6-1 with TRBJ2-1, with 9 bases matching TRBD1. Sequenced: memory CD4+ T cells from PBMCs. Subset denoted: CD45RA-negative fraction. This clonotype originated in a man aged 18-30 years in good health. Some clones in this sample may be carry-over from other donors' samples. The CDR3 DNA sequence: TGTGCCAGCAGTGTAAGGGGACAGGGTTACAATGAGCAGTTCTTC. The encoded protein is CASSVRGQGYNEQFF.